The TCR beta chain described here comes from a study of cytomegalovirus exposure and HLA in healthy donors. Study information: The approximately 700 first-cohort repertoires shared a platform with the 110 or so validation repertoires, as reported in a later analysis.

Broader study findings: The study labeled 150 to 200 TCR beta chains cytomegalovirus-associated.

This CDR3 is 14 amino acids long. Germline V CDR1 and CDR2: SGHRS, YFSETQ. Trimming cost V 0 bases and J 6 bases, with 12 bases left between them. In regard to this clone: The antigen is undetermined.

Sequencing used immunoSEQ multiplex PCR; TCRdb keeps in-frame clones, though not all of them. Of approximately 58,000 clones listed, around 95% are singletons. The J gene is TRBJ1-1, the V gene TRBV5-1; D uncertain. This receptor was identified in a woman aged 18-35 years in good health and CMV-seropositive. Sequenced sample: PBMCs. CDR3 protein: CASSLDRGSSEAFF. The CDR3 bases are TGCGCCAGCAGCTTGGATCGAGGGTCCTCTGAAGCTTTCTTT.